Detailed here is one T cell receptor beta chain. Its antigen is not known. Germline lookup yields CDR1 MNHNY and CDR2 SVGAGI (reference sequence). This CDR3 region has 13 residues. V was shortened by 2 bases and J by 9 bases, with 8 bases between the two germline ends. The sample is drawn from a study of human T cells and chemical hapten exposure. Time point indicated: patch test 1, 2 weeks after DPC sensitization. Treatment in this sample: therapeutic diphenylcyclopropenone sensitization with weekly scalp DPC. TCRdb processed the RACE reads anew with MiXCR; each CDR3 protein has one entry. The sample lists 85,000 to 100,000 distinct CDR3 sequences; around 12% were seen once. Points from the study as a whole: Sensitization with DPC brought no change to TCRs above 1 in 1000 in frequency. Donors' alopecia may make their immune response differ from healthy people's.

The sequences come from whole blood, collected in connection with sensitization to the hapten diphenylcyclopropenone (DPC). V and J are TRBV6-6 and TRBJ1-6; D call uncertain. This receptor was obtained from a woman aged 35 to 49 with alopecia areata. Some clones in this sample may be carry-over from other donors' samples. Here the CDR3 reads CASSYDQSSPLHF. CDR3 sequence (DNA): TGTGCCAGCAGTTACGATCAAAGTTCACCCCTCCACTTT.